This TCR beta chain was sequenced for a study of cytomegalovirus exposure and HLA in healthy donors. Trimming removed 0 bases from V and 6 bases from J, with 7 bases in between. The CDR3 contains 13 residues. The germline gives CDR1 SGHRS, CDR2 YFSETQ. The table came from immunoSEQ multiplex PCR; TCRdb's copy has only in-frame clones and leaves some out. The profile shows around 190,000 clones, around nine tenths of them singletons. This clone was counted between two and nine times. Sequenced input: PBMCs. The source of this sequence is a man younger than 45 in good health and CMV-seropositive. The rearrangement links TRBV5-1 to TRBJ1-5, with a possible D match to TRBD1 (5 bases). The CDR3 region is CASSLDGGQPQHF. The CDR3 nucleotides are TGCGCCAGCAGCTTGGACGGGGGTCAGCCCCAGCATTTT.